The 16 T cell receptor beta chains listed next were all sequenced from one sample in a study of blood T cell repertoires in COVID-19. Clones were sequenced by immunoSEQ multiplex PCR, and TCRdb holds only the in-frame ones, with some missing. Of fewer than 110,000 clones listed, 75% to 90% are singletons. The sequencing sample was made of peripheral blood. The receptors come from a human donor in a cohort sampled during active COVID-19.

The V call is TRBV9, the J call TRBJ1-6; D remains unclear. Germline values: CDR1 SGDLS, CDR2 YYNGEE. V lost 0 bases and J 4 bases, leaving 11 bases between the germline ends. This CDR3 comprises 16 residues. CDR3 protein: CASSVDQSRYNSPLHF. The DNA of the CDR3 is TGTGCCAGCAGCGTAGACCAGTCCAGATATAATTCACCCCTCCACTTT.

This chain uses TRBV7-9 with TRBJ2-5; 9 bases match TRBD2. Losses at the gene ends were 2 bases for V and 2 bases for J; bases not matched to a gene: 3. This CDR3 region has 15 residues. Looked up from germline, CDR1 is SEHNR and CDR2 is FQNEAQ (reference sequence). The DNA for the CDR3 is TGTGCCAGCAGCTTAAGGCTAGCGGGACAAGAGACCCAGTACTTC. Residues: CASSLRLAGQETQYF. Using reference TRBV7-9 and TRBJ2-5 for the parts outside the CDR3, the full variable domain is DTGVSQNPRHKITKRGQNVTFRCDPISEHNRLYWYRQTLGQGPEFLTYFQNEAQLEKSRLLSDRFSAERPKGSFSTLEIQRTEQGDSAMYLCASSLRLAGQETQYFGPGTRLLVL.

The chain has TRBV2 and TRBJ2-7, with TRBD1 as a possible D gene (5 bases). V dropped 11 bases and J dropped 5 bases, with 22 bases sitting between them. This CDR3 spans 14 amino acids. Germline-derived CDR1 and CDR2 are SNHLY and FYNNEI. In DNA, the CDR3 is TGTGCCTCACTCACACCGCAGGGTTCGGACGAGCAGTACTTC. Protein sequence: CASLTPQGSDEQYF.

Comments on this clone: Additional DNA sequences in this sample encode the identical CDR3. This rearrangement joins TRBV5-1 to TRBJ1-1; TRBD1 might be the D (5 bases). The CDR3 has 14 amino acids. V was pared by 0 bases and J by 0 bases, with 6 bases between. Per the germline V gene, CDR1 is SGHRS and CDR2 is YFSETQ. The CDR3 DNA is TGCGCCAGCAGCTTGGGGACAATGAACACTGAAGCTTTCTTT. As protein: CASSLGTMNTEAFF.

The chain couples TRBV2 to TRBJ2-7; possibly TRBD2 for D (6 bases). The CDR3 has 14 amino acids. Trimming stripped 6 bases from V and 7 bases from J, with 19 bases between. Germline V gene sequence: CDR1 SNHLY, CDR2 FYNNEI. The CDR3 here is CASSQIRGAGEQYF. The CDR3 coding sequence is TGTGCCAGCAGCCAAATAAGAGGGGCGGGGGAGCAGTACTTC.

This clone occurred a few times. The chain carries TRBV27 and TRBJ1-2, with D possibly being TRBD1 (5 bases). The CDR3 runs to 13 residues. CDR1 and CDR2 (germline): MNHEY, SMNVEV (reference sequence). V gave up 3 bases and J gave up 3 bases, with 8 bases separating them. CDR3 DNA sequence: TGTGCCAGCAGTTTGACAGAGGACTATGGCTACACCTTC. Amino acid sequence: CASSLTEDYGYTF.

The V gene is TRBV5-1, the J gene TRBJ2-5; TRBD2 might be the D (5 bases). Germline-derived CDR1 and CDR2 are SGHRS and YFSETQ. V was cut by 0 bases and J by 2 bases, with 14 bases left in between. This CDR3 region has 16 residues. CDR3 in DNA: TGCGCCAGCAGCTTGGCCCTGTTCGGGGAACAAGAGACCCAGTACTTC. Translating it yields CASSLALFGEQETQYF.

This chain links TRBV6-6 with TRBJ1-2, with D possibly being TRBD1 (5 bases). V was shortened by 6 bases and J by 5 bases, with 16 bases between the two germline ends. CDR1 and CDR2 from the germline V gene are MNHNY and SVGAGI (reference sequence). The CDR3 contains 14 residues. CDR3 sequence reads: CASRDGQGRYGYTF. The CDR3 DNA follows: TGTGCCAGCAGGGACGGGCAGGGTCGTTATGGCTACACCTTC.

The rearrangement joins TRBV5-4 to TRBJ1-2, with 7 positions matching TRBD1. With V trimmed by 0 bases and J by 4 bases, 3 bases remained unmatched. The CDR3 loop spans 14 amino acids. CDR1 is SGHNT and CDR2 is YYREEE in the germline V gene (reference sequence). CDR3 residues: CASSLATGIYGYTF. CDR3 coding DNA: TGTGCCAGCAGCTTGGCGACAGGGATCTATGGCTACACCTTC.

This chain joins TRBV5-1 and TRBJ1-6; 12 nucleotides align to TRBD1. V lost 5 bases and J lost 9; bases outside the gene matches: 9. CDR1 is SGHRS and CDR2 is YFSETQ in the germline V gene. This CDR3 has 16 amino acids. The CDR3 DNA reads TGCGCCAGCAGACGCGCCCCGGGACAGGGGGCTTCACCCCTCCACTTT. Its protein is CASRRAPGQGASPLHF.

The chain uses TRBV7-8 and TRBJ1-1, with D perhaps matching TRBD1 (6 bases). Germline V gene data show CDR1 as SGHVS and CDR2 as FQNEAQ. CDR3 size: 15 residues. V shed 1 base and J shed 5 bases, with 14 bases lying between them. The CDR3 reads CASSLGTGTKTEAFF. DNA for the CDR3: TGTGCCAGCAGCTTAGGAACAGGGACGAAGACTGAAGCTTTCTTT.

This clone was picked up a small number of times. This chain links TRBV3-1 (or the pseudogene TRBV3-2) with TRBJ1-6; 7 nucleotides agree with TRBD1. The CDR3 has 18 amino acids. V was clipped by 1 base and J by 5 bases; unmatched bases: 11. Germline assignment: CDR1 LGHDT and CDR2 YNNKEL (reference sequence). CDR3 protein: CASSQVLSGQTNNSPLHF. In DNA, the CDR3 is TGTGCCAGCAGCCAAGTGCTCTCGGGACAGACTAATAATTCACCCCTCCACTTT.

The gene calls are TRBV2 and TRBJ1-5; D ambiguous. This CDR3 region has 13 residues. Trimming took 3 bases from V and 4 from J, leaving 7 bases between them. In germline, CDR1 is SNHLY, CDR2 FYNNEI. The CDR3 DNA sequence: TGTGCCAGCAGTGAGGGAGGGAATCAGCCCCAGCATTTT. Translating it yields CASSEGGNQPQHF. The variable domain in full, completed from reference TRBV2 and TRBJ1-5, reads EPEVTQTPSHQVTQMGQEVILRCVPISNHLYFYWYRQILGQKVEFLVSFYNNEISEKSEIFDDQFSVERPDGSNFTLKIRSTKLEDSAMYFCASSEGGNQPQHFGDGTRLSIL.

The chain recombines TRBV5-4 with TRBJ2-3; tentative D call: TRBD2 (5 bases). Germline CDR1 reads SGHNT; CDR2 reads YYREEE (reference sequence). The CDR3 loop spans 14 amino acids. The V end lost 3 bases, the J end lost 10 bases, and 18 bases lay between the germline ends. The CDR3 nucleotides read TGTGCCAGCAGCTCCACCCCTATAAGCGGATCGCAGTATTTT. Translating gives CASSSTPISGSQYF.

Points on this clone: One end of the junction is discordant with germline, which a read error may explain. The genes are TRBV7-2 and TRBJ2-2; 7 bases are a match to TRBD2. Per germline, CDR1 SGHTA and CDR2 FQGNSA. The CDR3 totals 15 residues. In DNA, the CDR3 is TGTGCCAGCAGCCTAGCAGGCGGGGGTTCTAGGGAGCTGTTTTTT. This sequence encodes CASSLAGGGSRELFF.

This chain connects TRBV27 to TRBJ2-3; D is perhaps TRBD2 (7 bases). Germline CDR1 reads MNHEY; CDR2 reads SMNVEV (reference sequence). The ends were cut back, 7 bases at V and 1 base at J, with 12 bases in the middle. This CDR3 is 14 amino acids long. The CDR3 region is CASKLGGGTDTQYF. As DNA, the CDR3 is TGTGCCAGCAAGTTAGGGGGGGGCACAGATACGCAGTATTTT.